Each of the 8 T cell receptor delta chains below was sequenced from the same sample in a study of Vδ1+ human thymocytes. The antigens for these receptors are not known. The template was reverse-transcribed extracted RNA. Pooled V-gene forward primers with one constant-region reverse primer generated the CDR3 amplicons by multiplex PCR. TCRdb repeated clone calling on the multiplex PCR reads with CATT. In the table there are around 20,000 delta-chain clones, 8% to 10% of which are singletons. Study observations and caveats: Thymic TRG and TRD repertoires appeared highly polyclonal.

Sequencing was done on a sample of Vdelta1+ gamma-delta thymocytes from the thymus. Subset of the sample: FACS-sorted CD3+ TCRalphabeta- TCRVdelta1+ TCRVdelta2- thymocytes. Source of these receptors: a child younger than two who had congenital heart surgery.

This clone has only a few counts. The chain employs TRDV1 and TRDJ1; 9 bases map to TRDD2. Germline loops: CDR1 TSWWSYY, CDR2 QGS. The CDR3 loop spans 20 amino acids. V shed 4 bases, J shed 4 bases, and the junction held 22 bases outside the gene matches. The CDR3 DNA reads TGTGCTCTTGGGGGAACATCCCTACCTTCCTACGAAACTGGTTACGATAAACTCATCTTT. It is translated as CALGGTSLPSYETGYDKLIF.

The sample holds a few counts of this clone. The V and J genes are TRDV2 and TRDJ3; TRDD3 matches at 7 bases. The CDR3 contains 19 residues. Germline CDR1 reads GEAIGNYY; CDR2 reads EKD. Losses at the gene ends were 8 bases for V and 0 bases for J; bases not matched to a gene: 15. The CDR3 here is CAFRTGDCPSSWDTRQMFF. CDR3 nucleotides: TGTGCCTTTCGTACTGGGGATTGCCCTAGCTCCTGGGACACCCGACAGATGTTTTTC.

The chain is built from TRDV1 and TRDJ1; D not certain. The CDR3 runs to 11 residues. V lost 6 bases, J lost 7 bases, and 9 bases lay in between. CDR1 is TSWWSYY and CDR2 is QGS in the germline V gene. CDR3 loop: CALGLFPKLIF. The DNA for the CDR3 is TGTGCTCTTGGTCTTTTTCCTAAACTCATCTTT.

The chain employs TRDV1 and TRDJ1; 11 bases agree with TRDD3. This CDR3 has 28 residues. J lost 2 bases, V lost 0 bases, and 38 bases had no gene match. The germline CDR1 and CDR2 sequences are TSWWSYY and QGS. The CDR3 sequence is CALGELSSVRLSSDGGYAPGESTDKLIF. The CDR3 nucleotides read TGTGCTCTTGGGGAACTAAGTTCCGTAAGGCTCTCCAGTGATGGGGGATACGCGCCAGGGGAGTCTACCGATAAACTCATCTTT.

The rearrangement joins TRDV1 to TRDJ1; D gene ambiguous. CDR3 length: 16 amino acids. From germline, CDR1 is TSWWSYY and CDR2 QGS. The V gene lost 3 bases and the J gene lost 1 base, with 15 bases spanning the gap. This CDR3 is CALGEVLTGGTDKLIF. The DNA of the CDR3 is TGTGCTCTTGGGGAGGTTCTAACCGGTGGCACCGATAAACTCATCTTT.

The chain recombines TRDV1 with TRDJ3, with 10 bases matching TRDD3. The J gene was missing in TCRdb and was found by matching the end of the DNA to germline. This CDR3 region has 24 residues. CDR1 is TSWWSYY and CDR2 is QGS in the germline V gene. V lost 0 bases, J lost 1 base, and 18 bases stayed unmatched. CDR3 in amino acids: CALGELFEGGIRRKESWDTRQMFF. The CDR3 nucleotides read TGTGCTCTTGGGGAACTATTCGAAGGGGGGATACGCAGGAAGGAGTCCTGGGACACCCGACAGATGTTTTTC.

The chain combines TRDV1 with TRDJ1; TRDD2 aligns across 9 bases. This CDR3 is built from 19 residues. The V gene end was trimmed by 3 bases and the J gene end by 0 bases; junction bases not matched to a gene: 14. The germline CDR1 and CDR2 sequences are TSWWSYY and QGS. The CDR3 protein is CALGEAFLRPGGYTDKLIF. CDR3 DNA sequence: TGTGCTCTTGGGGAGGCCTTCCTACGGCCTGGGGGTTACACCGATAAACTCATCTTT.

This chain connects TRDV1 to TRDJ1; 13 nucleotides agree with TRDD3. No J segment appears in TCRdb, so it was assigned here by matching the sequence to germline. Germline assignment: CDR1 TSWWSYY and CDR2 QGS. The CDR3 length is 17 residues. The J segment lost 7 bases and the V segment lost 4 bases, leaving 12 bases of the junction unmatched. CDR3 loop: CALGVITTGGYGSKLIF. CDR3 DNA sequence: TGTGCTCTTGGGGTCATTACTACTGGGGGATACGGGAGTAAACTCATCTTT.